A single sample gave rise to the 20 T cell receptor beta chains below, sequenced in a study of blood T cell repertoires in COVID-19 (TCRdb year 2020). The receptor library was made with the immunoSEQ multiplex PCR assay. Held by TCRdb, this immuneACCESS table contains in-frame sequences only and omits some clones. Under half of the omission traces to an unresolved V gene where checked; the cause of the rest is unknown. The sample records around 450,000 clones, around nine tenths of which are singletons. 4.3% of the sample belongs to the ten largest clones. The sample comprised peripheral blood. Receptors were obtained from a woman aged 25 to 39 with acute or convalescent COVID-19.

V and J are TRBV18 and TRBJ2-1; 8 positions match TRBD1. The CDR3 loop spans 16 amino acids. Trimming took 4 bases from V and 4 from J; bases not matched to a gene: 9. Germline CDR1 is KGHSH and CDR2 is LQKENI. CDR3: CASSLWTGQAYNEQFF. CDR3 sequence (DNA): TGTGCCAGCTCACTGTGGACGGGACAGGCATACAATGAGCAGTTCTTC.

V gene TRBV5-1 combines with J gene TRBJ1-1; 10 positions match TRBD1. V shed 6 bases, J shed 2 bases, and the junction held 7 bases outside the gene matches. The CDR3 covers 15 residues. CDR1 is SGHRS and CDR2 is YFSETQ in the germline V gene. The CDR3 DNA reads as TGCGCCAGCAATATACAGACAGGGGGCAACACTGAAGCTTTCTTT. Amino acid sequence: CASNIQTGGNTEAFF.

The chain couples TRBV5-1 to TRBJ2-3, with 7 bases matching TRBD1. Germline CDR1 SGHRS, CDR2 YFSETQ. Trimming took 1 base from V and 3 from J; bases not matched to a gene: 2. The CDR3 consists of 14 residues. The CDR3 loop reads CASSLRGRTDTQYF. In DNA form, the CDR3 reads TGCGCCAGCAGCTTGAGGGGGCGTACAGATACGCAGTATTTT.

Of note for this clone: One junction end disagrees with the germline gene, perhaps due to a read error. The J gene is TRBJ2-2, the V gene TRBV24-1, with 9 bases fitting TRBD2. Germline V gene sequence: CDR1 KGHDR, CDR2 SFDVKD. This CDR3 region has 11 residues. As DNA, the CDR3 is TGTGCCACCAGTGCAGCGGGGGGGCTGTTTTTT. It encodes CATSAAGGLFF.

This clone was seen just once. V and J are TRBV13 and TRBJ1-3; perhaps TRBD1 as D (5 bases). This CDR3 spans 16 amino acids. The germline CDR1 and CDR2 sequences are PRHDT and FYEKMQ (reference sequence). V lost 3 bases and J lost 0, with 12 bases in between. The CDR3 DNA reads TGTGCCAGCAGCTTTCCCCTAGGGGACTCTGGAAACACCATATATTTT. Amino acids: CASSFPLGDSGNTIYF.

This chain connects TRBV7-2 to TRBJ1-6; TRBD1 aligns across 10 bases. Germline assignment: CDR1 SGHTA and CDR2 FQGNSA. The CDR3 is 14 amino acids. Trimming at V came to 6 bases and at J to 10 bases, leaving 6 bases not matched to a gene. CDR3 nucleotides: TGTGCCAGCAGTGTGGGACAGGGGAGGTCACCCCTCCACTTT. This codes for CASSVGQGRSPLHF.

The rearrangement joins TRBV19 to TRBJ1-5; D is possibly TRBD1 (6 bases). V was clipped by 5 bases and J by 4 bases, with 9 bases between them. The CDR3 loop spans 13 amino acids. Germline V gene data show CDR1 as LNHDA and CDR2 as SQIVND (reference sequence). CDR3 in amino acids: CASSFRGNQPQHF. DNA of the CDR3: TGTGCCAGTAGTTTCAGGGGAAATCAGCCCCAGCATTTT.

The genes are TRBV7-3 and TRBJ2-1; 11 positions agree with TRBD2. The CDR3 totals 22 residues. Looked up from germline, CDR1 is SGHTA and CDR2 is FQGTGA. V lost 5 bases and J lost 0; bases outside the gene matches: 21. The CDR3 region is CASSARTPSGGQTSSSYNEQFF. CDR3 DNA sequence: TGTGCCAGCAGCGCCCGAACCCCTAGCGGGGGGCAAACCAGTAGCTCCTACAATGAGCAGTTCTTC.

This chain uses TRBV14 with TRBJ2-2, with D tentatively TRBD2 (5 bases). The germline CDR1 and CDR2 sequences are SGHDN and FVKESK. The CDR3 is 18 residues long. Trimming cost V 1 base and J 5 bases, with 20 bases left between them. The CDR3 DNA follows: TGTGCCAGCAGCCAAGCCGGGCTGAGGACTCAAGGAACCGGGGAGCTGTTTTTT. It encodes CASSQAGLRTQGTGELFF.

The V and J genes are TRBV4-1 and TRBJ2-2; TRBD2 agrees at 7 bases. Per germline, CDR1 MGHRA and CDR2 YSYEKL. Trimming took 4 bases from V and 0 from J; bases not matched to a gene: 14. The CDR3 spans 19 residues. The CDR3 here is CASSPFATAGDPNTGELFF. CDR3 nucleotides: TGCGCCAGCAGCCCTTTTGCTACGGCGGGAGATCCGAACACCGGGGAGCTGTTTTTT.

V and J are TRBV5-4 and TRBJ1-2; TRBD1 might be the D (5 bases). The germline gives CDR1 SGHNT, CDR2 YYREEE (reference sequence). Deletions cut 3 bases from V and 3 bases from J, with 15 bases between. The CDR3 runs 15 residues. This chain's CDR3 is CASSSSIGVDYGYTF. The DNA of the CDR3 is TGTGCCAGCAGCTCCAGCATAGGGGTAGACTATGGCTACACCTTC.

The chain joins TRBV5-1 to TRBJ2-5, with D perhaps matching TRBD1 (5 bases). Germline CDR1 is SGHRS and CDR2 is YFSETQ. V shed 4 bases and J shed 2 bases, with 15 bases lying between them. The CDR3 consists of 15 residues. This CDR3 reads CASSPGIAKQETQYF. In DNA, the CDR3 is TGCGCCAGCAGCCCAGGGATAGCTAAACAAGAGACCCAGTACTTC.

The genes are TRBV5-1 and TRBJ2-5; D is unclear. With 1 base removed from V and 5 bases from J, the gap between germline ends came to 9 bases. The CDR3 is 13 residues long. CDR1 is SGHRS and CDR2 is YFSETQ in the germline V gene. The CDR3 DNA follows: TGCGCCAGCAGCTTGTTGGTGGGCGAGACCCAGTACTTC. The encoded protein is CASSLLVGETQYF.

V and J are TRBV13 and TRBJ1-2, with 7 bases that match TRBD1. With 0 bases clipped from V and 4 bases from J, the junction kept 2 bases outside the gene matches. Germline V lookup: CDR1 PRHDT, CDR2 FYEKMQ (reference sequence). CDR3 length: 14 amino acids. CDR3 protein: CASSLGGQLYGYTF. CDR3 DNA sequence: TGTGCCAGCAGCTTAGGGGGACAGCTCTATGGCTACACCTTC.

This chain's CDR3 is CASSVASKGMQYF. CDR3 nucleotide sequence: TGTGCCAGCAGCGTAGCTAGTAAGGGGATGCAGTATTTT. V gene TRBV9 combines with J gene TRBJ2-3, with D possibly matching TRBD1 (5 bases). The V end lost 0 bases, the J end lost 11 bases, and 13 bases lay between the germline ends. Germline assignment: CDR1 SGDLS and CDR2 YYNGEE. This CDR3 is built from 13 residues.

CDR3 in DNA: TGTGCCAGCAGCCAGACAGAAGATCAGCCCCAGCATTTT. Translating gives CASSQTEDQPQHF. This rearrangement joins TRBV3-1 (or the pseudogene TRBV3-2) to TRBJ1-5; perhaps TRBD1 as D (5 bases). The CDR3 sequence is 13 residues long. The germline V and J ends were trimmed by 3 bases and 5 bases, with 8 bases remaining between them. Germline assignment: CDR1 LGHDT and CDR2 YNNKEL (reference sequence).

The chain's CDR3 is CACTQVSTDTQYF. The DNA for the CDR3 is TGTGCCTGTACACAAGTGAGCACAGATACGCAGTATTTT. The V gene is TRBV30, the J gene TRBJ2-3, with unresolved D. Per germline, CDR1 GTSNPN and CDR2 SVGIG (reference sequence). Trimming pared 6 bases from V and 0 bases from J, leaving 10 bases between. The CDR3 runs 13 residues.

This chain links TRBV5-1 with TRBJ2-5; D is undetermined. The ends were cut back, 2 bases at V and 2 bases at J, with 10 bases in the middle. The CDR3 sequence is 14 residues long. Germline lookup yields CDR1 SGHRS and CDR2 YFSETQ. CDR3 sequence reads: CASSLIPGQETQYF. CDR3 in DNA: TGCGCCAGCAGCTTAATCCCCGGGCAAGAGACCCAGTACTTC. Full variable domain (outside the CDR3, taken from reference TRBV5-1 and TRBJ2-5): KAGVTQTPRYLIKTRGQQVTLSCSPISGHRSVSWYQQTPGQGLQFLFEYFSETQRNKGNFPGRFSGRQFSNSRSEMNVSTLELGDSALYLCASSLIPGQETQYFGPGTRLLVL.

The chain recombines TRBV19 with TRBJ1-5; no firm D call. This CDR3 region has 19 residues. Trimming stripped 4 bases from V and 16 bases from J, with 38 bases between. Germline lookup yields CDR1 LNHDA and CDR2 SQIVND (reference sequence). The CDR3 loop is CASSTLGGTTAISPRPYHF. Written as DNA, the CDR3 is TGTGCCAGTAGTACCCTGGGAGGCACGACGGCAATCAGCCCCAGGCCTTATCATTTT.

The chain has TRBV10-2 and TRBJ1-1, with a tentative D call TRBD1 (5 bases). The CDR3 spans 14 residues. Trimming stripped 8 bases from V and 5 bases from J, with 18 bases between. Per the germline V gene, CDR1 is WSHSY and CDR2 is SAAADI. The DNA of the CDR3 is TGCGCCAGCGGAGACAGCCAACTCAGGACTGAAGCTTTCTTT. Protein product: CASGDSQLRTEAFF.